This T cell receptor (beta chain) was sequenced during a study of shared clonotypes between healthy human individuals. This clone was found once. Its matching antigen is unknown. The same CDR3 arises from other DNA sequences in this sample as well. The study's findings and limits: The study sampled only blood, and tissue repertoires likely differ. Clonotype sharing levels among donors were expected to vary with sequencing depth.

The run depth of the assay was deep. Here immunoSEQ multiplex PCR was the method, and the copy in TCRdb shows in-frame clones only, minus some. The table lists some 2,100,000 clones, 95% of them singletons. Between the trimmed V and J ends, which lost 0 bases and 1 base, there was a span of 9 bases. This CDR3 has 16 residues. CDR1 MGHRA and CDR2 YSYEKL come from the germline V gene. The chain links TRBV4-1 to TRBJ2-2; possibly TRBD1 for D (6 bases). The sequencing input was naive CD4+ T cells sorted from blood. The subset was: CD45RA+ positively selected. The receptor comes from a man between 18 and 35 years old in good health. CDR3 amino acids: CASSQEAGVNTGELFF. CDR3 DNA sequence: TGCGCCAGCAGCCAAGAGGCAGGGGTGAACACCGGGGAGCTGTTTTTT.